These T cell receptor beta chains were read from a single sample in a study of T cell repertoires in cytomegalovirus infection. TCRdb reprocessed the reads with MiXCR, giving one entry per CDR3 protein. The table lists nearly 450,000 distinct CDR3 sequences, approximately 32% of them singletons. The sequencing input was PBMCs. The receptors here all came from a human donor in good health (CMV status not recorded). Some clones in this sample may be carry-over from other donors' samples. CDR3s include the opening cysteine and the closing phenylalanine or tryptophan. Fields, in order: V gene, D gene, clone size, J gene, CDR3 protein, CDR3 DNA. The D gene is left open where the match is weak. Expanded clones get a size class; other rows say once, few or many, or leave the size out.

TRBV7-5	.	many	TRBJ1-3	CISVPEARVRGGTGANTIYF	.
TRBV6-5	.	.	TRBJ1-3	CASSGISGNTIYF	TGTGCCAGCAGCGGGATCTCTGGAAACACCATATATTTT
TRBV4-1	.	.	TRBJ2-1	CASSQVESSYNEQFF	TGCGCCAGCAGCCAAGTAGAGAGCTCCTACAATGAGCAGTTCTTC
TRBV19	TRBD1	.	TRBJ2-5	CASSPRTGAVQETQYF	TGTGCCAGTAGTCCAAGGACAGGGGCCGTACAAGAGACCCAGTACTTC
TRBV10-3	.	few	TRBJ1-1	CAISEGQMNTEAFF	TGTGCCATCAGTGAGGGACAGATGAACACTGAAGCTTTCTTT
TRBV5-6	.	.	TRBJ2-5	CASTPGTKRGETQYF	TGTGCCAGCACCCCAGGGACAAAACGAGGAGAGACCCAGTACTTC
TRBV27	.	few	TRBJ2-7	CASSFGSAYEQYF	TGTGCCAGCAGTTTTGGCTCGGCCTACGAGCAGTACTTC
TRBV5-1	.	.	TRBJ2-7	CASSWGTTSYEQYF	TGCGCCAGCAGCTGGGGGACAACCTCCTACGAGCAGTACTTC
TRBV6-2/TRBV6-3	.	few	TRBJ1-2	CASNRTLNYGYTF	TGTGCCAGTAACAGGACCTTGAACTATGGCTACACCTTC
TRBV7-2	TRBD1	many	TRBJ1-2	CASSLDLDRAYGYTF	TGTGCCAGCAGCTTAGACCTGGACAGGGCCTATGGCTACACCTTC
TRBV6-2/TRBV6-3	.	.	TRBJ2-3	CASSLSVGYGTDTQYF	TGTGCCAGCAGCCTTTCAGTGGGATATGGCACAGATACGCAGTATTTT
TRBV11-2	TRBD2	once	TRBJ2-2	CASSRTSGGSWTGELFF	TGTGCCAGCAGCCGGACTAGCGGGGGGTCGTGGACCGGGGAGCTGTTTTTT
TRBV12-3/TRBV12-4	.	.	TRBJ1-2	CASSLREHHLYGYTF	TGTGCCAGCAGCCTGAGGGAACATCATCTCTATGGCTACACCTTC
TRBV12-3/TRBV12-4	.	few	TRBJ2-2	CASSKTRPGELFF	TGTGCCAGCAGTAAAACAAGGCCCGGGGAGCTGTTTTTT
TRBV25-1	.	.	TRBJ1-5	CASSDPGTFQPQHF	TGTGCCAGCAGTGACCCGGGGACGTTTCAGCCCCAGCATTTT
TRBV15	TRBD1	.	TRBJ1-5	CATSRGQGNQPQHF	TGTGCCACCAGCAGGGGACAGGGAAATCAGCCCCAGCATTTT
TRBV12-3/TRBV12-4	TRBD1	many	TRBJ2-5	CASSTGGAGLETQYF	TGTGCCAGCAGCACAGGGGGCGCAGGATTGGAGACCCAGTACTTC
TRBV4-1	.	.	TRBJ2-6	CASSQVPLLRGSSGANVLTF	TGCGCCAGCAGCCAAGTTCCCCTCTTGAGGGGATCGTCCGGGGCCAACGTCCTGACTTTC
TRBV7-2	TRBD2	many	TRBJ2-5	CASSSGLAGETQYF	TGTGCCAGCAGCTCGGGACTAGCGGGAGAGACCCAGTACTTC
TRBV5-4	TRBD2	few	TRBJ2-1	CASSPGGARNNEQFF	TGTGCCAGCAGCCCCGGGGGGGCCCGGAACAATGAGCAGTTCTTC
TRBV15	.	.	TRBJ1-5	CATSRDRNPTRPQHF	TGTGCCACCAGCAGAGACAGGAACCCAACCCGGCCCCAGCATTTT
TRBV27	.	.	TRBJ2-2	CASSPPTAGPTNTGELFF	TGTGCCAGCAGTCCCCCCACGGCAGGGCCGACGAACACCGGGGAGCTGTTTTTT
TRBV6-6	.	few	TRBJ1-6	CASRRTDNNSPLQF	TGTGCCAGCAGACGGACGGATAATAATTCACCCCTCCAATTT
TRBV5-4	.	.	TRBJ2-1	CASRRGPLDNEQIF	TGTGCCAGCAGACGGGGGCCCTTAGACAATGAGCAGATCTTC
TRBV6-1	TRBD2	many	TRBJ2-3	CASSYRGDTDTQYF	TGTGCCAGCAGTTATCGGGGGGACACAGATACGCAGTATTTT
TRBV11-1	TRBD2	.	TRBJ2-2	CASGAGGPNTGELFF	TGTGCCAGCGGAGCGGGGGGGCCGAACACCGGGGAGCTGTTTTTT
TRBV28	.	few	TRBJ1-5	CASSLEVFDQPQHF	TGTGCCAGCAGTTTAGAGGTGTTCGATCAGCCCCAGCATTTT
TRBV11-2	.	.	TRBJ2-3	CASSLARREYDTQYF	TGTGCCAGCAGCTTAGCGCGCAGGGAGTACGATACGCAGTATTTT
TRBV2	TRBD2	.	TRBJ2-3	CASRLSGNPRDTQYF	TGTGCCAGCAGGCTGAGCGGGAACCCTCGGGATACGCAGTATTTT
TRBV9	.	.	TRBJ2-1	CASSVEGLLNEQFF	TGTGCCAGCAGCGTAGAAGGCCTCCTCAATGAGCAGTTCTTC
TRBV5-1	TRBD1	.	TRBJ2-1	CASRGTGGYNEQFF	TGCGCCAGCAGGGGGACAGGGGGCTACAATGAGCAGTTCTTC
TRBV27	TRBD2	few	TRBJ2-2	CASTRPGLVATGELFF	TGTGCCAGTACACGACCGGGACTAGTGGCCACCGGGGAGCTGTTTTTT
TRBV28	.	.	TRBJ2-3	CASKSAGSGTDTQYF	TGTGCCAGCAAAAGTGCCGGGTCGGGCACAGATACGCAGTATTTT
TRBV7-2	.	few	TRBJ2-3	CASSLLNTQYF	TGTGCCAGCAGCTTACTGAATACGCAGTATTTT
TRBV5-1	TRBD1	.	TRBJ1-2	CASRTPGQGNYGYTF	TGCGCCAGCAGAACACCGGGACAGGGGAACTATGGCTACACCTTC
TRBV11-2	TRBD2	few	TRBJ2-7	CASSSHRTSGTYEQYF	TGTGCCAGCAGCTCCCATAGGACTAGCGGGACCTACGAGCAGTACTTC
TRBV5-1	.	few	TRBJ2-6	CASSPRPGANVLTF	TGCGCCAGCAGCCCCCGACCTGGGGCCAACGTCCTGACTTTC
TRBV20-1	TRBD1	.	TRBJ1-4	CSARKTWTGLTGEKLFF	TGCAGTGCTAGGAAAACCTGGACAGGTCTTACTGGTGAAAAACTGTTTTTT